Listed here are 12 T cell receptor beta chains from one sample, sequenced in a study of tumor-infiltrating lymphocytes in primary liver carcinoma. Each 20-30 mg portion of unsorted bulk tissue served as the source for co-extraction of RNA and DNA. Total RNA (roughly 550 ng) served as template for TCR beta cDNA synthesis primed by a constant-region primer. Slightly modified ARM-PCR, run as three nested multiplex PCR rounds, produced the TCR beta libraries. The study ran its first two PCR rounds for roughly 9 cycles each, using TRBV1-TRBV30 forward primers and a C-beta reverse primer. TCRdb redid the calling of the multiplex PCR reads with MiXCR, one entry per CDR3 protein. The profile shows tens of thousands of distinct CDR3 sequences, approximately 71% of them singletons. The source material was liver tumor tissue from sampling region 5. The subset is: tumor region T5, tumor centre. These receptors were taken from a woman aged 25 to 45 with primary liver carcinoma and hepatitis B virus infection.

The genes are TRBV6-5 and TRBJ2-5; 10 bases are a match to TRBD1. The germline CDR1 and CDR2 sequences are MNHEY and SVGAGI. The CDR3 length is 13 residues. V shed 8 bases, J shed 9 bases, and the junction held 9 bases outside the gene matches. This CDR3 is CASGTDRGLAQYF. The CDR3 DNA is TGTGCCAGCGGTACCGACAGGGGGCTAGCCCAGTACTTC.

This CDR3 is CASSPWVAGGRDTQYF. The DNA of the CDR3 is TGTGCCAGCAGCCCCTGGGTGGCGGGGGGTAGAGATACGCAGTATTTT. V and J are TRBV6-6 and TRBJ2-3; 8 bases are shared with TRBD2. V gave up 6 bases and J gave up 5 bases; unmatched junction bases: 13. This CDR3 contains 16 residues. CDR1 and CDR2 (germline): MNHNY, SVGAGI (reference sequence).

A note on this clonotype: Here the CDR3 omits its conserved ending phenylalanine or tryptophan, so a read error is the likely source. The chain couples TRBV5-4 to TRBJ1-6; weak D call: TRBD1 (6 bases). The germline V gene has CDR1 SGHNT and CDR2 YYREEE (reference sequence). The CDR3 extends over 15 amino acids. The CDR3 bases are TGCGCCAGCAGCCCAAGGGCAGGGGATAATTCACCCCTCCACTAT. Protein product: CASSPRAGDNSPLHY.

In regard to this clonotype: Germline and junction disagree at one end, which may indicate a read error. The gene calls are TRBV4-1 and TRBJ2-1; D is perhaps TRBD2 (6 bases). This CDR3 spans 15 amino acids. Per the germline V gene, CDR1 is MGHRA and CDR2 is YSYEKL. CDR3 nucleotides: TGCGCCAGTAGCCAAGATGGTCTAGCGAGGGATGTGCAATTCTTC. It specifies CASSQDGLARDVQFF.

This chain uses TRBV11-2 with TRBJ1-2; no firm D call. The V gene's germline CDR1 is SGHAT and CDR2 FQNNGV. The CDR3 covers 13 residues. Trimming took off 8 bases at V and 10 bases at J, with 20 bases between the two ends. In nucleotides, the CDR3 is TGTGCCAGCTGCCCCCTTTGGGCCCGTGACTACACCTTC. Its protein product is CASCPLWARDYTF.

This clonotype was detected ten times or more. A much larger clone differs by one base, so this may be a read error. The chain carries TRBV5-1 and TRBJ2-7, with D perhaps being TRBD1 or TRBD2 (5 bases each). CDR1 is SGHRS and CDR2 is YFSETQ in the germline V gene. The CDR3 covers 16 residues. Trimming removed 0 bases at V and 1 base at J, with 14 bases between. CDR3 sequence (DNA): TGCGCCAGCAGCTTGGGACACCGGGGCAGTTCCTACGAGCAGTACTTC. Protein product: CASSLGHRGSSYEQYF.

Details on this clonotype: Relative to the germline gene, one junction end is altered; a read error may explain this. V gene TRBV12-3 or TRBV12-4 combines with J gene TRBJ2-5; 8 nucleotides align to TRBD1. The CDR3 contains 16 residues. The CDR3 here is CVSSLRTGGTQETQYF. As DNA, the CDR3 is TGTGTCAGCAGTCTTCGTACAGGGGGAACTCAAGAGACCCAGTACTTC.

This clonotype was seen a single time. At one boundary the junction diverges from the germline segment, which might be a read error. The chain has TRBV4-3 and TRBJ2-3; 7 nucleotides agree with TRBD2. Germline V gene sequence: CDR1 LGHNA, CDR2 YSLEER. There are 16 residues in the CDR3. CDR3 amino acids: CSSSQGFAGARHTQYF. CDR3 DNA: TGTTCCAGCAGCCAAGGTTTCGCGGGAGCCAGGCATACGCAGTATTTT.

This clonotype has at least ten counts. The rearrangement uses TRBV5-1 and TRBJ1-1; D gene uncertain. From germline, CDR1 is SGHRS and CDR2 YFSETQ. With 4 bases removed from V and 1 base from J, the gap between germline ends came to 8 bases. CDR3 length: 13 residues. CDR3 sequence (DNA): TGCGCCAGCAGCCCCGACGGGAACACTGAAGCTTTCTTT. Amino acids: CASSPDGNTEAFF.

V and J are TRBV7-9 and TRBJ2-1, with TRBD2 identical over 7 bases. The CDR3 extends over 16 amino acids. V was pared by 1 base and J by 7 bases, with 10 bases of the junction left unmatched. Germline V lookup: CDR1 SEHNR, CDR2 FQNEAQ (reference sequence). DNA for the CDR3: TGTGCCAGCAGCTTAGGGACTAGTGAAGCTAGGAATGAGCAGTTCTTC. Its protein product is CASSLGTSEARNEQFF.

The J gene is TRBJ2-2, the V gene TRBV11-2, with D hard to call. Trimming stripped 1 base from V and 1 base from J, with 10 bases between. The CDR3 spans 16 residues. Germline V gene data show CDR1 as SGHAT and CDR2 as FQNNGV. This CDR3 is CASSLVGLVNTGELFF. CDR3 bases: TGTGCCAGCAGCTTAGTTGGGCTCGTGAACACCGGGGAGCTGTTTTTT.

Of note for this clonotype: The germline gene is not matched at one end of the junction; a read error may be the cause. CDR3 DNA: TGCGCCAGCAGCCGAGCTGTGACGGGGGGTCTCATTAGCTACGAGCATTACTTC. Protein sequence: CASSRAVTGGLISYEHYF. This chain uses TRBV4-3 with TRBJ2-7; 7 bases are a match to TRBD2. CDR3 length: 18 residues. Germline CDR1 reads LGHNA; CDR2 reads YSLEER.